One T cell receptor (beta chain) is described in this entry. The specificity of this receptor is unknown. No base quality information exists; no much larger clone differs at one position. For the sorted-subset TCR libraries, the starting material was about 1 million sorted CD4+ or CD8+ T cells. Peripheral blood was subjected to Ficoll-Hypaque density gradient centrifugation to isolate PBMCs, which were then cryopreserved in liquid nitrogen. The study also sequenced paired sorted CD4+ and CD8+ subsets from healthy controls, HAM/TSP patients and MS patients. cDNA was synthesized by template-switch 5'RACE using a primer carrying a 10-nucleotide random unique molecular identifier by which each TCR transcript was tagged. Over 180 million TCR-beta sequences, covering 15-18 subjects, were produced in each sequencing run. The RNeasy kit was used for extraction of total RNA. The KAPA Real-time Library Amplification kit was used to amplify TCR-beta VDJ regions with primers for the TCR constant region and the 5'RACE anchor. A first PCR added sample indexes and Illumina adaptors, and a second PCR then raised library yield. After purification with Ampure beads, the TCR product of roughly 650 bp was size-selected on a 2% E-gel SizeSelection system. Library quality was checked on a Bioanalyzer, concentration was measured with Qubit, and libraries were quantified with the Kapa Library Quantification kit before pooling. An Illumina HiSeq 2500 was used to sequence the libraries paired-end at 2 x 150 bp. To increase sequence diversity, about 25-31% phiX was spiked into each library pool. Regarding the original processing steps: The quality-filtered reads were processed with the UMI-based MiGEC pipeline, whose error correction step removed more than 85% of the raw TCR sequences. VDJ genes were aligned to IMGT germline references, and each clonotype was defined by a unique CDR3 amino acid sequence together with V-J genes. Clonal expansion, Shannon diversity, and CDR3 relatedness (CalcPairwiseDistances, ClusterSamples) were evaluated with VDJtools, and phylogenetic trees were built with CLCbio workbench. Using coefficient-of-variation modelling across technical triplicates, the study counted a clone as expanded if it had at least 8 unique UMIs. The public reads were reprocessed in TCRdb via fastp at Q25 and MiXCR, keeping in-frame beta chains. Identical CDR3 protein sequences are pooled into one entry, listed with their most common genes and DNA. These V and J calls originate from TCRdb's pipeline instead of the authors' own analysis. The sample profile shows 25,000 to 30,000 distinct CDR3 sequences; around 21% of them were found once. Roughly 27% of the sample rests with the top ten.

As encoded in the germline V gene, CDR1 is SGHDT while CDR2 is YYEEEE. The CDR3 measures 13 amino acids from cysteine to phenylalanine. This entry keeps only the CDR3 DNA: 39 bases, framed from base 1. The germline V and J ends show losses of 4 bases and 6 bases respectively, and no gene match explains 4 bases of the junction. These data come from a study of neurological immune-mediated disorders (dated by TCRdb to between 2018 and 2021). Describing the broader study: Peripheral blood TCR-beta repertoires from patients with HTLV-I-associated myelopathy (HAM/TSP), patients with multiple sclerosis, and healthy controls were compared in the study using UMI-based sequencing. Longitudinal samples, technical triplicates and paired sorted CD4+ and CD8+ T-cell subsets, alongside PBMC samples, were included among the roughly 110 TCR-beta libraries. The cohort comprised about 68 subjects: around 15 HAM/TSP patients, around 34 multiple sclerosis patients and around 20 healthy controls.

General findings and caveats noted by the study authors: No identical CDR3 amino acid sequences were found to be shared among expanded clones across subjects, suggesting that TCR-beta repertoires were private in all groups. TCR clonal expansion was greatest in HAM/TSP patients and smallest in MS patients, who ranked below even healthy controls.

The source material was CD4+ T cells from blood. The TCR comes from a man aged 50 to 59 with HTLV-1-associated myelopathy (HAM/TSP). In this chain, TRBV5-6 is recombined with TRBJ1-3, and 7 bases in between align with TRBD1. The CDR3 amino acid sequence is: CASSVGQLNTIYF. The sequenced DNA: TGTGCCAGCAGCGTGGGACAGCTAAACACCATATATTTT.